The 12 T cell receptor beta chains listed next were all sequenced from one sample in a study of T cell responses to AZD1222 COVID-19 vaccine. Repertoires were generated with immunoSEQ multiplex PCR, while TCRdb's copy carries only in-frame clones and drops some. The sample has around 130,000 clones; approximately 85% are singletons. Source: peripheral blood, taken on day 0 of AZD1222 vaccination. The receptors come from an adult in good health.

The rearrangement uses TRBV7-3 and TRBJ2-3; no definite D call. The CDR3 runs 15 residues. Deletions cut 5 bases from V and 0 bases from J, with 12 bases between. CDR1 and CDR2 (germline): SGHTA, FQGTGA. In DNA, the CDR3 is TGTGCCAGCAGCCAGACTGGTACTAGCACAGATACGCAGTATTTT. This encodes CASSQTGTSTDTQYF.

The chain is built from TRBV5-5 and TRBJ1-2; TRBD1 agrees at 9 bases. Germline loops: CDR1 SGHKS, CDR2 YYEKEE (reference sequence). Trimming at V came to 3 bases and at J to 8 bases, leaving 14 bases not matched to a gene. This CDR3 is 16 amino acids long. This CDR3 reads CASSSTQQGAVFGYTF. The CDR3, as DNA: TGTGCCAGCAGCTCGACTCAACAGGGGGCGGTCTTCGGCTACACCTTC.

The CDR3 DNA reads as TGTGCCAGCAGGCTAAGCCCGTTAGGGGATACGCAGTATTTT. The encoded protein is CASRLSPLGDTQYF. The chain carries TRBV7-9 and TRBJ2-3; D gene uncertain. Trimming cost V 6 bases and J 6 bases, with 16 bases left between them. This CDR3 has 14 amino acids. CDR1 and CDR2 from the germline V gene are SEHNR and FQNEAQ (reference sequence).

The chain employs TRBV30 and TRBJ2-7; TRBD2 matches at 10 bases. There are 13 residues in the CDR3. Germline V gives CDR1 GTSNPN, CDR2 SVGIG (reference sequence). The J segment lost 5 bases and the V segment lost 3 bases, leaving 4 bases of the junction unmatched. The DNA of the CDR3 is TGTGCCTGGAGCGGGACTAGCGTCAACGAGCAGTACTTC. It is translated as CAWSGTSVNEQYF.

This rearrangement joins TRBV30 to TRBJ1-6; no clear D. The CDR3 covers 13 residues. Germline loops: CDR1 GTSNPN, CDR2 SVGIG (reference sequence). V lost 2 bases and J 9 bases, leaving 11 bases between the germline ends. DNA of the CDR3: TGTGCCTGGAGTCAGGAGGGCCCTTCACCCCTCCACTTT. Translating it yields CAWSQEGPSPLHF.

The chain links TRBV5-5 to TRBJ2-7; tentatively, D is TRBD1 (6 bases). The CDR3 totals 13 residues. Germline-derived CDR1 and CDR2 are SGHKS and YYEKEE (reference sequence). V dropped 4 bases and J dropped 1 base, with 9 bases sitting between them. The CDR3 region has the DNA TGTGCCAGCAGCACCAGGGGATCCTACGAGCAGTACTTC. This encodes CASSTRGSYEQYF.

The rearrangement joins TRBV24-1 to TRBJ1-5; 8 bases are a match to TRBD1. Trimming took 5 bases from V and 6 from J; bases not matched to a gene: 8. Germline lookup yields CDR1 KGHDR and CDR2 SFDVKD. CDR3 size: 15 residues. CDR3: CATSAGTGRSQPQHF. CDR3 nucleotides: TGTGCCACCAGTGCCGGGACAGGCCGCAGTCAGCCCCAGCATTTT.

The chain recombines TRBV12-3 or TRBV12-4 with TRBJ2-7; D is perhaps TRBD2 (5 bases). The length of the CDR3 is 12 residues. Trimming left V 2 bases short and J 9 bases short, with 11 bases between. In nucleotides, the CDR3 is TGTGCCAGCAGTTTAAGTTCTCGGGGGCAGTACTTC. This translates into CASSLSSRGQYF.

The chain carries TRBV11-3 and TRBJ2-3; D gene uncertain. The length of the CDR3 is 12 residues. Germline CDR1 reads SGHNT; CDR2 reads YENEEA. V lost 7 bases and J 4 bases, leaving 9 bases between the germline ends. CDR3 nucleotides: TGTGCCAGCACAGGAAGGGCAGATACGCAGTATTTT. The encoded protein is CASTGRADTQYF.

This clone was picked up a small number of times. The J gene is TRBJ1-6, the V gene TRBV15; 9 bases line up with TRBD1. Trimming cost V 4 bases and J 9 bases; bases outside gene matches: 4. Germline V lookup: CDR1 LNHNV, CDR2 YYDKDF (reference sequence). The CDR3 is 14 residues long. The CDR3 DNA is TGTGCCACCAGCACCGGGACAGGGATTTCACCCCTCCACTTT. Protein: CATSTGTGISPLHF.

The chain carries TRBV12-5 and TRBJ1-2, with unresolved D. Trimming shortened V by 0 bases and J by 2 bases, and 7 bases separated the two germline ends. The germline CDR1 and CDR2 sequences are LGHNT and FRNRAP. The CDR3 loop spans 14 amino acids. CDR3 amino acids: CASGLVPANYGYTF. The CDR3 DNA reads as TGTGCTAGTGGTTTGGTACCCGCCAACTATGGCTACACCTTC.

The chain combines TRBV12-3 or TRBV12-4 with TRBJ2-5; D might be TRBD2 (6 bases). V was cut by 6 bases and J by 13 bases, with 15 bases left in between. The CDR3 contains 11 residues. CDR3 residues: CASSSRDFSYF. The CDR3 DNA follows: TGTGCCAGCAGCTCACGGGACTTCTCGTACTTC.